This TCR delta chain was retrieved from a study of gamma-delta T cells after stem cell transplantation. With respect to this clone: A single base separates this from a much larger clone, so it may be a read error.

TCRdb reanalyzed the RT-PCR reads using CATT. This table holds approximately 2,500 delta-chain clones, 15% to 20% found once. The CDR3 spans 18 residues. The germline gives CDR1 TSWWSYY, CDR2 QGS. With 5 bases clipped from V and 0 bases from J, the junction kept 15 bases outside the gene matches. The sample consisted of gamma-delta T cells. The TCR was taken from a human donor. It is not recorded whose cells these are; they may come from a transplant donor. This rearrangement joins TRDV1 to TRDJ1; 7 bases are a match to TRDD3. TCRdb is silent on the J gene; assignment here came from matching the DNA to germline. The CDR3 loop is CALGLAGGRIQYTDKLIF. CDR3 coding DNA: TGTGCTCTTGGGTTAGCTGGGGGCCGAATACAGTACACCGATAAACTCATCTTT.